A selection of T cell receptor beta chains follows, all from one sample in a study of blood T cell repertoires in COVID-19. This table comes from immunoSEQ multiplex PCR, and its TCRdb copy is limited to in-frame clones, with some not included. The profile shows 250,000 to 400,000 clones, approximately 89% of them singletons. The specimen sequenced was PBMCs or T cells enriched from blood (not recorded which). These receptors all come from a young woman who had recovered from COVID-19. The CDR3 runs from the conserved cysteine through the conserved F or W.

V gene,J gene,CDR3 protein
TRBV11-2,TRBJ1-2,CASSSLDSRYGYTF
TRBV2,TRBJ1-6,CASSELWMGGRSPLHF
TRBV11-2,TRBJ1-1,CASSLRITGANTEAFF
TRBV7-2,TRBJ2-5,CASSLRLAGQETQYF
TRBV10-2,TRBJ2-3,CASRDTRSTDTQYF
TRBV27,TRBJ2-7,CASSSPGYEQYF
TRBV3-1/TRBV3-2,TRBJ1-1,CASSQQGKYTEAFF
TRBV4-1,TRBJ1-4,CASSQSPGAGGLEKLFF
TRBV9,TRBJ2-1,CASSGRGGSYNEQFF
TRBV19,TRBJ2-5,CASTLGQGASETQYF
TRBV19,TRBJ1-5,CASSSRNQPQHF
TRBV5-1,TRBJ2-3,CASSPGRDGTQYF
TRBV10-1,TRBJ2-3,CASRDRGLRDTQYF
TRBV4-1,TRBJ2-7,CASSHINSGTSDYEQYF
TRBV11-2,TRBJ1-2,CASSLGLGARGYTF
TRBV10-3,TRBJ2-3,CAIWDTYTDTQYF
TRBV3-1/TRBV3-2,TRBJ1-1,CASSQFGGNTEAFF
TRBV19,TRBJ1-6,CASSISGSGVESSPLHF
TRBV4-2,TRBJ1-5,CASSHSRTGVNQPQHF
TRBV6-5,TRBJ2-7,CASSSPGGRRHEQYF
TRBV5-8,TRBJ2-7,CASSLESPVSGYEQYF
TRBV6-4,TRBJ1-3,CASEGGKTGNTIYF
TRBV11-1,TRBJ1-1,CASSLRPRGIEAFF
TRBV7-9,TRBJ1-1,CASSYQGAGAFF
TRBV5-1,TRBJ1-6,CASSLEAGGAYSYNSPLHF
TRBV12-2,TRBJ2-2,CASRLRWTSGGTGNTGELFF
TRBV7-2,TRBJ2-7,CASSHARTGGLGEQYF
TRBV18,TRBJ2-7,CASSTTGHSYEQYF
TRBV18,TRBJ2-1,CASSPPPSGGKHHNEQFF
TRBV3-1/TRBV3-2,TRBJ1-4,CASSPQTGTVREKLFF
TRBV6-2/TRBV6-3,TRBJ1-2,CASSYAGIFSYGYTF
TRBV6-2/TRBV6-3,TRBJ1-2,CASSPGREYGYTF
TRBV13,TRBJ2-5,CASSLLPSGGSGETQYF
TRBV5-1,TRBJ2-3,CASSLAGGDTDTQYF
TRBV19,TRBJ1-6,CASSTRGRLNSPLHF
TRBV29-1,TRBJ2-3,CSVVSGGARDTQYF
TRBV27,TRBJ2-1,CASSSIRDLTPANEQFF
TRBV5-5,TRBJ2-1,CASSSAALAGENNEQFF
TRBV6-5,TRBJ2-3,CASSYLSSTDTQYF
TRBV5-4,TRBJ2-5,CASSLAGQPETQYF
TRBV27,TRBJ1-1,CASSPLPGTADTEAFF
TRBV9,TRBJ1-4,CASSATGWLEEKLFF
TRBV5-4,TRBJ2-2,CASSPVGGALNTGELFF
TRBV28,TRBJ2-3,CASSLLVAGGPHTQYF
TRBV19,TRBJ2-7,CASSILDSSYEQYF
TRBV5-1,TRBJ1-2,CASSLAGEDGYTF
TRBV5-5,TRBJ1-2,CASSLAENYGYTF
TRBV6-2/TRBV6-3,TRBJ2-7,CASSRTGALSYEQYF
TRBV5-8,TRBJ1-1,CASSLVRGRTEAFF
TRBV5-1,TRBJ1-6,CASSADRTSPLHF
TRBV10-2,TRBJ2-1,CASSESKGTGGYEQFF